Following are 21 T cell receptor beta chains from one sample sequenced in a study of cytomegalovirus exposure and HLA in healthy donors (dated by TCRdb to about 2017). The method was the immunoSEQ multiplex PCR assay. For the multiplex PCR, a mixture combining 60 forward primers for TCR Vbeta segments and 13 reverse primers for TCR Jbeta segments was used. This is the immuneACCESS table as TCRdb keeps it, with only in-frame sequences that have V and J called. A part of the clones is gone; compared with another copy, unresolved V genes explain less than half, and the rest is unexplained. The sample profile shows 150,000 to 200,000 clones; approximately 85% of them were found once. The ten most abundant clones make up under 5% of the sample. The sequencing sample was made of PBMCs. These TCRs come from a girl aged 5-17 years in good health and CMV-seropositive.

CDR3 in DNA: TGTGCCAGTGCCGGGACTTATAATTCACCCCTCCACTTT. Encoded protein: CASAGTYNSPLHF. This sequence joins TRBV2 and TRBJ1-6; possibly TRBD1 for D (5 bases). The germline gives CDR1 SNHLY, CDR2 FYNNEI. This CDR3 spans 13 amino acids. Trimming took 9 bases from V and 4 from J, leaving 10 bases between them.

This clone was recorded once. The J gene is TRBJ2-1, the V gene TRBV11-2; 8 bases agree with TRBD2. CDR1 is SGHAT and CDR2 is FQNNGV in the germline V gene. The CDR3 covers 18 residues. V lost 5 bases, J lost 2 bases, and 14 bases stayed unmatched. CDR3 DNA: TGTGCCAGCAGCACTTTTAGCGGGGAGCTTTCTACCTACAATGAGCAGTTCTTC. This gives the protein CASSTFSGELSTYNEQFF.

The chain is built from TRBV7-3 and TRBJ2-3, with a weak D call TRBD2 (7 bases). The CDR3 totals 15 residues. V lost 5 bases to trimming and J lost 5 bases, with 17 bases between them. Per germline, CDR1 SGHTA and CDR2 FQGTGA. For the CDR3, the DNA is TGTGCCAGCAGCCCCCTAGGGGGGGGTGGAGATACGCAGTATTTT. This encodes CASSPLGGGGDTQYF.

The gene calls are TRBV6-6 and TRBJ1-4; 8 nucleotides line up with TRBD1. Germline V gene data show CDR1 as MNHNY and CDR2 as SVGAGI (reference sequence). The CDR3 totals 15 residues. V trimming: 2 bases; J trimming: 2 bases; junction bases outside the gene matches: 1. The CDR3 DNA reads TGTGCCAGCAGTTACACAGGGGGTACTAATGAAAAACTGTTTTTT. This codes for CASSYTGGTNEKLFF.

The V call is TRBV15, the J call TRBJ2-1; 9 bases map to TRBD1. The CDR3 sequence is 13 residues long. CDR1 is LNHNV and CDR2 is YYDKDF in the germline V gene (reference sequence). J lost 10 bases, V lost 8 bases, and 9 bases had no gene match. The CDR3 coding sequence is TGTGCCACCCGGACAGGGGTTTTACAAGAGCAGTTCTTC. Translated: CATRTGVLQEQFF.

This clone showed up just once. CDR3 sequence (DNA): TGTGCCAGCAGCTGGGGGACTGGGGAGCTGTTTTTT. Residues: CASSWGTGELFF. The chain uses TRBV5-6 and TRBJ2-2; tentative D call: TRBD2 (6 bases). CDR1 SGHDT and CDR2 YYEEEE come from the germline V gene. This CDR3 comprises 12 residues. The V and J ends lost 3 bases and 8 bases respectively, with 8 bases between them.

The rearrangement joins TRBV2 to TRBJ2-4; 11 nucleotides align to TRBD2. Germline V gene lookup returns CDR1 SNHLY and CDR2 FYNNEI. J was trimmed by 2 bases and V by 5 bases; bases with no gene match: 5. The CDR3 covers 16 residues. The CDR3 here is CASSLIAGGTKNIQYF. The CDR3, as DNA: TGTGCCAGCAGTTTAATAGCGGGGGGGACCAAAAACATTCAGTACTTC.

This clone was seen a single time. CDR3 in DNA: TGTGCCAGCAGCTCCCCGGTGAGCTCCTATAATTCACCCCTCCACTTT. Its protein is CASSSPVSSYNSPLHF. This chain uses TRBV11-2 with TRBJ1-6; D gene uncertain. Germline V gives CDR1 SGHAT, CDR2 FQNNGV. With 4 bases removed from V and 0 bases from J, the gap between germline ends came to 10 bases. This CDR3 contains 16 residues.

The chain is built from TRBV4-1 and TRBJ1-6; D perhaps matches TRBD1 (6 bases). The CDR3 spans 16 residues. CDR1 MGHRA and CDR2 YSYEKL come from the germline V gene. Between the trimmed V and J ends, which lost 4 bases and 4 bases, there was a span of 14 bases. The CDR3 DNA reads TGCGCCAGCAGCCCCAACAGGGTGGCTTATAATTCACCCCTCCACTTT. Protein: CASSPNRVAYNSPLHF.

The rearrangement links TRBV5-6 to TRBJ2-7, with 7 nucleotides matching TRBD2. The CDR3 extends over 15 amino acids. Trimming took 0 bases from V and 1 from J; bases not matched to a gene: 4. Germline-derived CDR1 and CDR2 are SGHDT and YYEEEE. CDR3 region: CASSLVPGGSYEQYF. The DNA for the CDR3 is TGTGCCAGCAGCTTGGTTCCGGGGGGTTCCTACGAGCAGTACTTC.

The J gene is TRBJ1-2, the V gene TRBV4-1; TRBD1 matches 12 bases. V lost 4 bases and J lost 0; bases outside the gene matches: 6. CDR1 and CDR2 from the germline V gene are MGHRA and YSYEKL. This CDR3 is 17 amino acids long. For the CDR3, the DNA is TGCGCCAGCAGCCGTCGGGACAGGGGGCATACTAACTATGGCTACACCTTC. This sequence encodes CASSRRDRGHTNYGYTF.

The V gene is TRBV7-6, the J gene TRBJ2-3; TRBD1 agrees at 8 bases. Losses at the gene ends were 4 bases for V and 2 bases for J; bases not matched to a gene: 5. CDR1 is SGHVS and CDR2 is FNYEAQ in the germline V gene. This CDR3 is 15 amino acids long. CDR3 region: CASSSPQGDTDTQYF. The CDR3, as DNA: TGTGCCAGCAGCTCTCCACAGGGGGACACAGATACGCAGTATTTT.

CDR3 protein: CASSYGQLNYGYTF. For the CDR3, the DNA is TGTGCCAGCAGTTATGGACAGCTTAACTATGGCTACACCTTC. The chain couples TRBV6-5 to TRBJ1-2, with D tentatively TRBD1 (6 bases). The V end lost 3 bases, the J end lost 1 base, and 9 bases lay between the germline ends. Per germline, CDR1 MNHEY and CDR2 SVGAGI. The CDR3 spans 14 residues.

This chain joins TRBV20-1 and TRBJ1-1; D is uncertain. The CDR3 runs 10 residues. CDR1 is DFQATT, CDR2 SNEGSKA, per germline (reference sequence). V dropped 3 bases and J dropped 10 bases, with 9 bases sitting between them. The CDR3 sequence is CSASAVSAFF. DNA for the CDR3: TGCAGTGCTAGCGCGGTCTCAGCTTTCTTT.

The chain joins TRBV2 to TRBJ1-3, with a possible D match to TRBD1 (6 bases). Germline-derived CDR1 and CDR2 are SNHLY and FYNNEI. The V and J ends lost 7 bases and 4 bases respectively, with 11 bases between them. The CDR3 is 13 amino acids. The CDR3 sequence: CASILGHGNTIYF. The CDR3 nucleotides are TGTGCCAGCATCTTGGGACACGGAAACACCATATATTTT.

This CDR3 is CASSLGSTGGSGNTIYF. The CDR3 nucleotides are TGCGCCAGCAGCTTGGGATCGACAGGGGGCTCTGGAAACACCATATATTTT. This chain joins TRBV5-1 and TRBJ1-3, with TRBD1 matching over 9 bases. This CDR3 has 17 residues. Germline CDR1 SGHRS, CDR2 YFSETQ. V shed 0 bases, J shed 0 bases, and the junction held 4 bases outside the gene matches.

V is TRBV7-6 and J is TRBJ2-7, with a tentative D call TRBD1 (5 bases). This CDR3 contains 15 residues. Germline values: CDR1 SGHVS, CDR2 FNYEAQ. V dropped 1 base and J dropped 6 bases, with 16 bases sitting between them. The CDR3 region has the DNA TGTGCCAGCAGCTTAGTGGCAGGGAAGCAAGGCGAGCAGTACTTC. It is translated as CASSLVAGKQGEQYF.

This clone was detected only a few times. This rearrangement joins TRBV11-1 to TRBJ2-3; tentative D call: TRBD1 (5 bases). V was clipped by 5 bases and J by 2 bases, with 11 bases between them. Germline V lookup: CDR1 SGHAT, CDR2 FQDESV (reference sequence). This CDR3 has 14 amino acids. The CDR3 DNA follows: TGTGCCAGCAGCACGACAGATTTCACAGATACGCAGTATTTT. Protein: CASSTTDFTDTQYF.

This clone showed up just a few times. This chain uses TRBV7-3 with TRBJ1-6; D not certain. Germline lookup yields CDR1 SGHTA and CDR2 FQGTGA. V lost 6 bases, J lost 6 bases, and 15 bases lay in between. The CDR3 has 15 residues. The CDR3 spells CASRLQAGGNSPLHF. The CDR3 region has the DNA TGTGCCAGCAGACTACAAGCGGGCGGTAATTCACCCCTCCACTTT.

V and J are TRBV5-1 and TRBJ2-5, with TRBD2 identical over 8 bases. With the DNA end fitting TRBJ2-7 better, the J assignment may be wrong. There are 15 residues in the CDR3. In germline, CDR1 is SGHRS, CDR2 YFSETQ. The CDR3: CASSLSGGPSYEQYF. The CDR3 nucleotides are TGCGCCAGCAGCTTGAGCGGGGGCCCTTCCTACGAGCAGTACTTC.

The chain couples TRBV5-1 to TRBJ2-3, with D possibly matching TRBD2 (6 bases). This CDR3 contains 12 residues. Per germline, CDR1 SGHRS and CDR2 YFSETQ. With 2 bases removed from V and 5 bases from J, the gap between germline ends came to 6 bases. The chain's CDR3 is CASSLAGDTQYF. As DNA, the CDR3 is TGCGCCAGCAGCTTAGCGGGAGATACGCAGTATTTT.